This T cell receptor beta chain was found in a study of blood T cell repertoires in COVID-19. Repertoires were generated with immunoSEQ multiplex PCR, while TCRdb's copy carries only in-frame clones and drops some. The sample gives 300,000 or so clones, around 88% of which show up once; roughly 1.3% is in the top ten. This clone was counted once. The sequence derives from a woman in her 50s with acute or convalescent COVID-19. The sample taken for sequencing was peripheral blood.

CDR3 nucleotide sequence: TGTGCCTCCAAAGAGCGGCCCTGGATGAACACTGAAGCTTTCTTT. Translation gives CASKERPWMNTEAFF. The chain recombines TRBV2 with TRBJ1-1; D not resolved. V was trimmed by 11 bases and J by 0 bases, leaving 19 bases between them. This CDR3 contains 15 residues. CDR1 SNHLY and CDR2 FYNNEI come from the germline V gene.